This T cell receptor beta chain was recorded in a study of long-term antiretroviral therapy in people with HIV. Study-wide results and caveats: Transplant donor controls retained higher diversity, though diversity increased after ART.

As regards this clone: Its antigen is currently unknown.

This was the immunoSEQ v3.0 assay at survey level. The table came from immunoSEQ multiplex PCR; TCRdb's copy has only in-frame clones and leaves some out. The table includes 25,000 to 35,000 clones, roughly 87% detected once. This CDR3 region has 15 residues. Germline assignment: CDR1 SGHVS and CDR2 FNYEAQ. Deletions cut 7 bases from V and 8 bases from J, with 21 bases between. This TCR came from a man in his forties or fifties with HIV. Sequenced material: unsorted PBMCs, taken 2 years after starting antiretroviral therapy. This chain links TRBV7-6 with TRBJ2-1; tentative D call: TRBD2 (7 bases). For the CDR3, the DNA is TGTGCCAGCACCACCTTGGGGGGGGGCTCGGATGAGCAGTTCTTC. Amino acid sequence: CASTTLGGGSDEQFF.